This passage covers 31 T cell receptor beta chains from one sample sequenced in a study of hypomethylating agent response in myelodysplastic syndrome. Using immunoSEQ multiplex PCR, the repertoire was profiled, and TCRdb retains in-frame clones only, with some absent. Among roughly 5,400 clones listed, roughly 86% were seen once. This material consisted of bone marrow, taken before or after starting hypomethylating agent treatment for myelodysplastic syndrome (not recorded which). The receptor set was obtained from a human donor with myelodysplastic syndrome.

The chain employs TRBV6-6 and TRBJ1-2; D is ambiguous. CDR1 and CDR2 (germline): MNHNY, SVGAGI (reference sequence). The V gene lost 7 bases and the J gene lost 1 base, with 10 bases spanning the gap. The CDR3 spans 13 residues. The CDR3 is CASKFQVNYGYTF. As DNA, the CDR3 is TGTGCCAGCAAGTTCCAGGTTAACTATGGCTACACCTTC.

The genes are TRBV5-5 and TRBJ2-7, with 8 bases identical to TRBD2. The CDR3 has 15 residues. The ends lost 2 bases at V and 4 bases at J; junction bases unmatched: 8. The V gene's germline CDR1 is SGHKS and CDR2 YYEKEE (reference sequence). The CDR3 nucleotides read TGTGCCAGCAGCTTATCCGGGGGGGGAGATTACGAGCAGTACGTC. This sequence encodes CASSLSGGGDYEQYV.

The table lists this clone with a few counts. The V call is TRBV7-9, the J call TRBJ2-6, with D maybe TRBD2 (5 bases). The V gene lost 4 bases and the J gene lost 3 bases, with 10 bases spanning the gap. CDR3 length equals 15 residues. CDR1 is SEHNR and CDR2 is FQNEAQ in the germline V gene (reference sequence). The CDR3 bases are TGTGCCAGCAGCTCCACTAGTGGTGGGGCCAACGTCCTGACTTTC. Translated, it gives CASSSTSGGANVLTF.

This clone has just one count. The rearrangement links TRBV29-1 to TRBJ1-2; tentatively, D is TRBD1 (5 bases). Trimming left V 4 bases short and J 8 bases short, with 14 bases between. The CDR3 is 12 amino acids. Germline assignment: CDR1 SQVTM and CDR2 ANQGSEA. The CDR3 sequence is CSVGVLGGGYTF. CDR3 coding DNA: TGCAGCGTTGGAGTCTTGGGGGGAGGCTACACCTTC.

The chain combines TRBV27 with TRBJ2-1; unclear D gene. The CDR3 has 15 residues. Germline CDR1 MNHEY, CDR2 SMNVEV (reference sequence). V was trimmed by 1 base and J by 1 base, leaving 8 bases between them. DNA of the CDR3: TGTGCCAGCAGTTTATTAACCGTATCCTACAATGAGCAGTTCTTC. It translates to CASSLLTVSYNEQFF.

CDR3 in DNA: TGTGCCAGCAGCTCTAGTCCACGATTTATTGCAACTAATGAAAAACTGTTTTTT. Its protein product is CASSSSPRFIATNEKLFF. The genes are TRBV7-2 and TRBJ1-4; D gene ambiguous. This CDR3 is 18 amino acids long. CDR1 SGHTA and CDR2 FQGNSA come from the germline V gene. Trimming shortened V by 4 bases and J by 0 bases, and 18 bases separated the two germline ends.

This chain connects TRBV5-6 to TRBJ2-7; weak D call: TRBD1 (5 bases). The germline V gene has CDR1 SGHDT and CDR2 YYEEEE. This CDR3 has 15 residues. Trimming removed 4 bases from V and 1 base from J, with 15 bases in between. The chain's CDR3 is CASSLTVGESYEQYF. CDR3 nucleotides: TGTGCCAGCAGCCTAACGGTAGGGGAATCCTACGAGCAGTACTTC.

The chain links TRBV7-9 to TRBJ1-4, with D perhaps matching TRBD1 (5 bases). The CDR3 has 15 residues. Germline CDR1 reads SEHNR; CDR2 reads FQNEAQ (reference sequence). Trimming left V 3 bases short and J 8 bases short, with 16 bases between. In DNA form, the CDR3 reads TGTGCCAGCAGCTTTTGGCTGGGGCGAGGGGAAAAACTGTTTTTT. The encoded protein is CASSFWLGRGEKLFF. Full variable domain (rest looked up from reference TRBV7-9 and TRBJ1-4): DTGVSQNPRHKITKRGQNVTFRCDPISEHNRLYWYRQTLGQGPEFLTYFQNEAQLEKSRLLSDRFSAERPKGSFSTLEIQRTEQGDSAMYLCASSFWLGRGEKLFFGSGTQLSVL.

The chain joins TRBV30 to TRBJ1-2; D is ambiguous. Trimming stripped 4 bases from V and 5 bases from J, with 23 bases between. In germline, CDR1 is GTSNPN, CDR2 SVGIG (reference sequence). The CDR3 is 16 residues long. CDR3 bases: TGTGCCTGGACCGACGACGAGGCACGATATCCATATGGCTACACCTTC. It translates to CAWTDDEARYPYGYTF.

The gene calls are TRBV11-3 and TRBJ2-5; TRBD2 might be the D (5 bases). The J call may be faulty, since TRBJ2-7 better matches the DNA end. Germline CDR1 and CDR2: SGHNT and YENEEA. There are 15 residues in the CDR3. Written as DNA, the CDR3 is TGTGCCAGCAGCCCCCCAACCGGGAAGTTATACGAGCAGTACTTC. Translation: CASSPPTGKLYEQYF.

This chain connects TRBV29-1 to TRBJ1-1, with 10 nucleotides matching TRBD1. The germline V gene has CDR1 SQVTM and CDR2 ANQGSEA. This CDR3 is 11 amino acids long. V was clipped by 6 bases and J by 6 bases; unmatched bases: 1. CDR3: CSVGQGSEAFF. CDR3 coding DNA: TGCAGCGTGGGACAGGGGTCTGAAGCTTTCTTT.

The chain carries TRBV5-1 and TRBJ2-7, with a weak D call TRBD1 (6 bases). Trimming left V 2 bases short and J 0 bases short, with 9 bases between. This CDR3 is built from 14 residues. CDR1 and CDR2 from the germline V gene are SGHRS and YFSETQ. The CDR3 protein is CASSLGQFSYEQYF. The CDR3 region has the DNA TGCGCCAGCAGCTTAGGACAGTTCTCCTACGAGCAGTACTTC.

The chain couples TRBV27 to TRBJ2-7; 7 bases match TRBD1. This CDR3 is built from 15 residues. V lost 3 bases to trimming and J lost 0 bases; unmatched junction nucleotides: 5. Germline CDR1 reads MNHEY; CDR2 reads SMNVEV (reference sequence). CDR3 sequence reads: CASSLSTGPSYEQYV. The CDR3 nucleotides read TGTGCCAGCAGTTTGTCGACAGGGCCCTCCTACGAGCAGTACGTC.

The CDR3 DNA reads TGTGCCTGGAGTGTATACCGCTACACTGAAGCTTTCTTT. Translation: CAWSVYRYTEAFF. The J gene is TRBJ1-1, the V gene TRBV30; D uncertain. Germline CDR1 is GTSNPN and CDR2 is SVGIG (reference sequence). The ends were cut back, 0 bases at V and 3 bases at J, with 8 bases in the middle. CDR3 length: 13 amino acids.

The V and J genes are TRBV30 and TRBJ2-4; D possibly corresponds to TRBD1 (5 bases). The CDR3 is 15 residues long. Germline V gene lookup returns CDR1 GTSNPN and CDR2 SVGIG (reference sequence). V was shortened by 4 bases and J by 0 bases, with 13 bases between the two germline ends. This CDR3 is CAWIGRAQAKNIQYF. In nucleotides, the CDR3 is TGTGCCTGGATAGGCAGGGCCCAAGCCAAAAACATTCAGTACTTC.

V is TRBV5-1 and J is TRBJ2-1; perhaps TRBD2 as D (5 bases). Germline-derived CDR1 and CDR2 are SGHRS and YFSETQ. CDR3 length equals 13 residues. The V and J ends lost 1 base and 8 bases respectively, with 10 bases between them. The CDR3 protein is CASSLRGYDEQFF. CDR3 sequence (DNA): TGCGCCAGCAGCTTGAGAGGGTACGATGAGCAGTTCTTC.

The genes are TRBV30 and TRBJ1-5; 7 bases match TRBD1. From germline, CDR1 is GTSNPN and CDR2 SVGIG (reference sequence). V gave up 2 bases and J gave up 5 bases; unmatched junction bases: 3. This CDR3 comprises 13 residues. The CDR3 DNA is TGTGCCTGGAGTCTAGGGGGCGATCAGCCCCAGCATTTT. This translates into CAWSLGGDQPQHF.

The chain uses TRBV30 and TRBJ2-3, with D perhaps TRBD2 (7 bases). CDR1 GTSNPN and CDR2 SVGIG come from the germline V gene (reference sequence). The CDR3 length is 14 residues. Trimming stripped 2 bases from V and 3 bases from J, with 12 bases between. Written as DNA, the CDR3 is TGTGCCTGGAGTAGGGGGGGAGAGACAGATACGCAGTATTTT. This translates into CAWSRGGETDTQYF.

The table lists this clone with a count of one. Relative to the germline gene, one junction end is altered; a read error may explain this. The chain couples TRBV5-4 to TRBJ2-2; either TRBD1 or TRBD2 may supply D (5 bases each). CDR3 size: 19 residues. Germline V lookup: CDR1 SGHNT, CDR2 YYREEE (reference sequence). This CDR3 reads CASSLYPHELGDGTGELFF. CDR3 in DNA: TGCGCCAGCAGCCTCTATCCCCATGAGTTGGGGGATGGCACCGGGGAGCTGTTTTTT.

This clone occurred a few times. V is TRBV9 and J is TRBJ1-2; D is unresolved. Trimming left V 4 bases short and J 4 bases short, with 11 bases between. Germline V gives CDR1 SGDLS, CDR2 YYNGEE. The length of the CDR3 is 13 residues. CDR3 loop: CASSTGFGYGYTF. DNA of the CDR3: TGTGCCAGCAGCACTGGTTTTGGCTATGGCTACACCTTC.

The V and J genes are TRBV30 and TRBJ2-7; the D gene is possibly TRBD1 (5 bases). CDR3 length: 14 residues. With 0 bases removed from V and 0 bases from J, the gap between germline ends came to 9 bases. From germline, CDR1 is GTSNPN and CDR2 SVGIG (reference sequence). DNA for the CDR3: TGTGCCTGGAGTGTCGGAACAGGCTCCTACGAGCAGTACTTC. It is translated as CAWSVGTGSYEQYF.

This sequence joins TRBV6-6 and TRBJ1-2, with D possibly TRBD1 on 5 matching bases. Germline CDR1 MNHNY, CDR2 SVGAGI (reference sequence). V dropped 2 bases and J dropped 8 bases, with 9 bases sitting between them. The CDR3 contains 12 residues. This CDR3 reads CASSYNGGGYTF. The CDR3 region has the DNA TGTGCCAGCAGTTACAATGGGGGAGGCTACACCTTC.

V is TRBV18 and J is TRBJ2-6; tentatively, D is TRBD1 (5 bases). CDR3 length equals 18 residues. The germline V and J ends were trimmed by 0 bases and 0 bases, with 12 bases remaining between them. The germline V gene encodes CDR1 KGHSH and CDR2 LQKENI. The CDR3 DNA sequence: TGTGCCAGCTCACCACCAGGGGCCACATTCTCTGGGGCCAACGTCCTGACTTTC. This codes for CASSPPGATFSGANVLTF.

The chain joins TRBV9 to TRBJ2-7; TRBD1 is a possible D gene (6 bases). CDR3 length equals 14 residues. CDR1 is SGDLS, CDR2 YYNGEE, per germline. Trimming pared 2 bases from V and 2 bases from J, leaving 11 bases between. In DNA, the CDR3 is TGTGCCAGCAGCGTCCAGGGGTCGGCCTACGAGCAGTACGTC. Its translation is CASSVQGSAYEQYV.

The rearrangement joins TRBV29-1 to TRBJ2-1; no firm D call. The V gene's germline CDR1 is SQVTM and CDR2 ANQGSEA. The CDR3 loop spans 15 amino acids. Trimming took off 7 bases at V and 10 bases at J, with 26 bases between the two ends. CDR3 loop: CSALPRATMKREQFF. CDR3 nucleotide sequence: TGCAGCGCCTTACCACGCGCCACAATGAAGAGGGAGCAGTTCTTC.

The CDR3 DNA reads as TGTGCCAGCAGCTTAACTCCAGGCCTTGAGGGCTACACCTTC. Protein product: CASSLTPGLEGYTF. This chain links TRBV7-3 with TRBJ1-2; D not resolved. This CDR3 is built from 14 residues. Germline V gene lookup returns CDR1 SGHTA and CDR2 FQGTGA. The germline V and J ends were trimmed by 0 bases and 8 bases, with 13 bases remaining between them.

This clone was detected once. This chain joins TRBV5-1 and TRBJ1-1; D uncertain. Between the trimmed V and J ends, which lost 2 bases and 0 bases, there was a span of 17 bases. This CDR3 comprises 17 residues. The V gene's germline CDR1 is SGHRS and CDR2 YFSETQ. Written as DNA, the CDR3 is TGCGCCAGCAGCTTTGGACTCCTGTCCTCTATGAACACTGAAGCTTTCTTT. Its translation is CASSFGLLSSMNTEAFF.

The chain combines TRBV4-2 with TRBJ1-1; D gene unclear. V lost 7 bases and J 1 base, leaving 16 bases between the germline ends. This CDR3 comprises 15 residues. Germline V gene sequence: CDR1 LGHNA, CDR2 YNFKEQ. CDR3 sequence: CASTLGSSKNTEAFF. CDR3 in DNA: TGTGCCAGCACCTTAGGGAGTTCCAAGAACACTGAAGCTTTCTTT.

This clone came up a few times. This rearrangement joins TRBV5-6 to TRBJ1-2; D is unclear. The V end was cut by 0 bases, the J end by 1 base, with 7 bases between. The CDR3 loop spans 14 amino acids. CDR1 SGHDT and CDR2 YYEEEE come from the germline V gene. The CDR3 here is CASSLARYNYGYTF. The CDR3 DNA is TGTGCCAGCAGCTTGGCACGGTATAACTATGGCTACACCTTC.

V is TRBV30 and J is TRBJ1-3; D not certain. The germline V gene has CDR1 GTSNPN and CDR2 SVGIG (reference sequence). This CDR3 region has 12 residues. The germline V and J ends were trimmed by 4 bases and 4 bases, with 8 bases remaining between them. The CDR3 sequence is CAWKVGGNTIYF. The CDR3 DNA follows: TGTGCCTGGAAGGTCGGGGGAAACACCATATATTTT. The whole variable domain, remainder taken from reference TRBV30 and TRBJ1-3, is SQTIHQWPATLVQPVGSPLSLECTVEGTSNPNLYWYRQAAGRGLQLLFYSVGIGQISSEVPQNLSASRPQDRQFILSSKKLLLSDSGFYLCAWKVGGNTIYFGEGSWLTVV.

V and J are TRBV30 and TRBJ2-7; no clear D gene. V was cut by 5 bases and J by 6 bases, with 11 bases left in between. The CDR3 has 11 amino acids. Germline V gives CDR1 GTSNPN, CDR2 SVGIG (reference sequence). DNA for the CDR3: TGTGCCTGGGAGGACGGTGCCGAGCAGTACTTC. It codes for CAWEDGAEQYF.